This entry is about one T cell receptor beta chain. V was pared by 2 bases and J by 3 bases, with 13 bases of the junction left unmatched. Germline CDR1 GTSNPN, CDR2 SVGIG (reference sequence). The CDR3 consists of 16 residues. Nashville, Tennessee was home to all donors, who were Caucasian adults. The record originates from a study of shared clonotypes between healthy human individuals. Each subset's genomic DNA was split evenly across several immunoSEQ plates. The protocol was immunoSEQ multiplex PCR, while the TCRdb copy is restricted to in-frame clones and leaves out a portion. The sample includes more than 450,000 clones, more than 65% of them seen just once.

The chain has TRBV30 and TRBJ2-7, with 7 bases aligning to TRBD2. Sequencing was carried out using PBMCs. This TCR came from a middle-aged woman in good health. Some clones in this sample may be carry-over from other donors' samples. The CDR3, as DNA: TGTGCCTGGAGTCCGAGGACCCCGCGGGAGCGCTACGAGCAGTACTTC. This gives the protein CAWSPRTPRERYEQYF.